These 20 T cell receptor beta chains were all obtained from the same sample, sequenced in a study of cytomegalovirus exposure and HLA in healthy donors. The PCR had 60 Vbeta and 13 Jbeta primers. Profiling relied on immunoSEQ multiplex PCR, and the TCRdb table lists in-frame clones only, not all of them. The sample contains more than 85,000 clones, roughly three quarters of which appear only once. Sequencing input: PBMCs. These receptors came from a woman in her fifties or sixties in good health and CMV-seropositive.

J is TRBJ1-4 and V is TRBV11-1; D is unclear. This CDR3 has 15 residues. The ends were cut back, 0 bases at V and 5 bases at J, with 10 bases in the middle. Germline V gives CDR1 SGHAT, CDR2 FQDESV (reference sequence). The CDR3, as DNA: TGTGCCAGCAGCTTAGCGGTGAATACAAATGAAAAACTGTTTTTT. As protein: CASSLAVNTNEKLFF.

The chain recombines TRBV5-1 with TRBJ1-2, with D possibly being TRBD1 (5 bases). Trimming stripped 2 bases from V and 5 bases from J, with 10 bases between. The CDR3 is 13 residues long. Germline V CDR1 and CDR2: SGHRS, YFSETQ. CDR3: CASSLTGSYGYTF. The CDR3 DNA reads as TGCGCCAGCAGCTTAACAGGATCTTATGGCTACACCTTC.

The V gene is TRBV9, the J gene TRBJ2-3; D may be TRBD2 (6 bases). Germline loops: CDR1 SGDLS, CDR2 YYNGEE. Trimming shortened V by 4 bases and J by 1 base, and 13 bases separated the two germline ends. The CDR3 has 15 residues. CDR3 sequence (DNA): TGTGCCAGCAGCTCCACTCTAGCGCGCACAGATACGCAGTATTTT. Translation: CASSSTLARTDTQYF.

The rearrangement links TRBV5-1 to TRBJ1-5; 7 nucleotides align to TRBD1. The length of the CDR3 is 18 residues. The germline V gene has CDR1 SGHRS and CDR2 YFSETQ. Trimming at V came to 5 bases and at J to 0 bases, leaving 14 bases not matched to a gene. This CDR3 reads CASSGTAPTASSNQPQHF. As DNA, the CDR3 is TGCGCCAGCAGTGGGACAGCCCCGACTGCTTCTAGCAATCAGCCCCAGCATTTT.

The V gene is TRBV9, the J gene TRBJ2-6; the D is unclear. The CDR3 runs to 16 residues. Germline-derived CDR1 and CDR2 are SGDLS and YYNGEE. V was cut by 4 bases and J by 0 bases, with 11 bases left in between. The CDR3 nucleotides are TGTGCCAGCAGCCCGTCCGGGTTCTCTGGGGCCAACGTCCTGACTTTC. It codes for CASSPSGFSGANVLTF.

V is TRBV4-3 and J is TRBJ2-5; 8 nucleotides line up with TRBD1. Germline trimming cut 2 bases from V and 5 bases from J; bases unmatched to any gene: 7. In germline, CDR1 is LGHNA, CDR2 YSLEER. The CDR3 loop spans 15 amino acids. CDR3 sequence: CASSQSGGAGETQYF. CDR3 DNA sequence: TGCGCCAGCAGCCAATCAGGGGGCGCGGGGGAGACCCAGTACTTC.

The chain couples TRBV18 to TRBJ1-1; D call uncertain. Trimming took off 6 bases at V and 11 bases at J, with 16 bases between the two ends. Germline CDR1 and CDR2: KGHSH and LQKENI. This CDR3 comprises 12 residues. In nucleotides, the CDR3 is TGTGCCAGCTCGCAAGATAGGGAGAGGGCTTTCTTT. It encodes CASSQDRERAFF.

The J gene is TRBJ1-5, the V gene TRBV4-1; D may be TRBD1 (5 bases). There are 14 residues in the CDR3. V lost 1 base to trimming and J lost 6 bases, with 10 bases between them. Germline values: CDR1 MGHRA, CDR2 YSYEKL. Here the CDR3 reads CASSQGAGLQPQHF. The CDR3 DNA reads TGCGCCAGCAGCCAAGGGGCAGGGCTTCAGCCCCAGCATTTT.

A few counts support this clone. The gene calls are TRBV7-9 and TRBJ1-3, with 8 bases lining up with TRBD1. In germline, CDR1 is SEHNR, CDR2 FQNEAQ (reference sequence). The CDR3 runs 16 residues. The V segment lost 5 bases and the J segment 4 bases; nucleotides outside the gene matches: 10. CDR3 nucleotides: TGTGCCAGCAGCCCTAGGCAGGGGGCGGCCGGAAACACCATATATTTT. Translation: CASSPRQGAAGNTIYF.

This chain connects TRBV6-4 to TRBJ2-7, with 9 nucleotides matching TRBD1. The germline CDR1 and CDR2 sequences are MRHNA and SNTAGT. The CDR3 is made up of 15 amino acids. The V segment lost 5 bases and the J segment 2 bases; nucleotides outside the gene matches: 7. CDR3 nucleotides: TGTGCCAGCAGTCTTTGTCGGGACAGGGCCTACGAGCAGTACTTC. Protein sequence: CASSLCRDRAYEQYF.

Points on this clone: Sequence at one end of the junction differs from germline and may be a read error. The genes are TRBV5-4 and TRBJ2-4; 10 bases match TRBD1. Germline V lookup: CDR1 SGHNT, CDR2 YYREEE (reference sequence). The CDR3 is 18 amino acids. CDR3 coding DNA: TGTGCCAGCAGCTTCGACAGGGGGCGCGGGCGTCCCAAAAACAGTCAGTACTTC. Translation: CASSFDRGRGRPKNSQYF. Complete variable domain (other parts from reference TRBV5-4 and TRBJ2-4): ETGVTQSPTHLIKTRGQQVTLRCSSQSGHNTVSWYQQALGQGPQFIFQYYREEENGRGNFPPRFSGLQFPNYSSELNVNALELDDSALYLCASSFDRGRGRPKNSQYFGAGTRLSVL.

The chain has TRBV7-3 and TRBJ2-7; 7 bases are shared with TRBD2. This CDR3 has 15 amino acids. The germline CDR1 and CDR2 sequences are SGHTA and FQGTGA. Trimming took 3 bases from V and 0 from J; bases not matched to a gene: 5. The CDR3 loop reads CASSLRGGSSYEQYF. CDR3 sequence (DNA): TGTGCCAGCAGCTTGCGCGGGGGAAGCTCCTACGAGCAGTACTTC. Filled out from reference TRBV7-3 and TRBJ2-7, the complete variable domain reads GAGVSQTPSNKVTEKGKYVELRCDPISGHTALYWYRQSLGQGPEFLIYFQGTGAADDSGLPNDRFFAVRPEGSVSTLKIQRTERGDSAVYLCASSLRGGSSYEQYFGPGTRLTVT.

This chain joins TRBV9 and TRBJ1-2, with D tentatively TRBD1 (6 bases). This CDR3 region has 15 residues. Germline V lookup: CDR1 SGDLS, CDR2 YYNGEE. V was pared by 4 bases and J by 0 bases, with 13 bases between. The CDR3 here is CASSMPGQPNYGYTF. CDR3 bases: TGTGCCAGCAGCATGCCCGGACAGCCTAACTATGGCTACACCTTC.

The CDR3 DNA is TGTGCCAGCAGTTTTGGAGCTCAAGAGACCCAGTACTTC. Protein sequence: CASSFGAQETQYF. The V call is TRBV27, the J call TRBJ2-5; D remains ambiguous. V was cut by 3 bases and J by 2 bases, with 7 bases left in between. CDR3 length: 13 residues. From germline, CDR1 is MNHEY and CDR2 SMNVEV (reference sequence).

This chain uses TRBV9 with TRBJ1-5; TRBD1 matches at 7 bases. The CDR3 is made up of 14 amino acids. Germline lookup yields CDR1 SGDLS and CDR2 YYNGEE. The ends lost 3 bases at V and 5 bases at J; junction bases unmatched: 5. CDR3 bases: TGTGCCAGCAGCGCCACAGGGGCCCATCAGCCCCAGCATTTT. This translates into CASSATGAHQPQHF. The variable domain in full, with the rest retrieved from reference TRBV9 and TRBJ1-5, is DSGVTQTPKHLITATGQRVTLRCSPRSGDLSVYWYQQSLDQGLQFLIQYYNGEERAKGNILERFSAQQFPDLHSELNLSSLELGDSALYFCASSATGAHQPQHFGDGTRLSIL.

This clone occurred a few times. This sequence joins TRBV4-3 and TRBJ2-7; D may be TRBD2 (7 bases). V was cut by 0 bases and J by 3 bases, with 18 bases left in between. The CDR3 extends over 17 amino acids. CDR1 is LGHNA, CDR2 YSLEER, per germline. CDR3 DNA: TGCGCCAGCAGCCAAGAGGCTAGCGGAAGGGGGGACTACGAGCAGTACTTC. This sequence encodes CASSQEASGRGDYEQYF.

V gene TRBV5-6 combines with J gene TRBJ1-6, with 10 positions matching TRBD1. Germline-derived CDR1 and CDR2 are SGHDT and YYEEEE. After removal of 1 base from V and 8 bases from J, the junction contained 3 bases not matched to a gene. This CDR3 has 15 residues. The CDR3 region is CASSLRDRGYSPLHF. CDR3 DNA sequence: TGTGCCAGCAGCTTGAGGGACAGGGGTTATTCACCCCTCCACTTT.

This rearrangement joins TRBV5-6 to TRBJ2-3; D is unclear. The CDR3 has 13 residues. Between the trimmed V and J ends, which lost 0 bases and 4 bases, there was a span of 6 bases. CDR1 and CDR2 (germline): SGHDT, YYEEEE. CDR3 coding DNA: TGTGCCAGCAGCTTGGGGAGTTCAGATACGCAGTATTTT. Translating gives CASSLGSSDTQYF.

The V and J genes are TRBV5-1 and TRBJ1-1, with D possibly being TRBD1 (5 bases). CDR1 and CDR2 (germline): SGHRS, YFSETQ. V was trimmed by 4 bases and J by 1 base, leaving 11 bases between them. This CDR3 spans 14 amino acids. DNA for the CDR3: TGCGCCAGCAGCCCAAGGGGTTGGAACACTGAAGCTTTCTTT. It specifies CASSPRGWNTEAFF.

In this sample, this clone turned up a few times. The chain employs TRBV6-5 and TRBJ1-3; no clear D. CDR1 is MNHEY, CDR2 SVGAGI, per germline. V gave up 2 bases and J gave up 11 bases, with 10 bases separating them. The length of the CDR3 is 12 residues. In DNA, the CDR3 is TGTGCCAGCAGTTACCAGGCGGGCCCCATATATTTT. This translates into CASSYQAGPIYF.